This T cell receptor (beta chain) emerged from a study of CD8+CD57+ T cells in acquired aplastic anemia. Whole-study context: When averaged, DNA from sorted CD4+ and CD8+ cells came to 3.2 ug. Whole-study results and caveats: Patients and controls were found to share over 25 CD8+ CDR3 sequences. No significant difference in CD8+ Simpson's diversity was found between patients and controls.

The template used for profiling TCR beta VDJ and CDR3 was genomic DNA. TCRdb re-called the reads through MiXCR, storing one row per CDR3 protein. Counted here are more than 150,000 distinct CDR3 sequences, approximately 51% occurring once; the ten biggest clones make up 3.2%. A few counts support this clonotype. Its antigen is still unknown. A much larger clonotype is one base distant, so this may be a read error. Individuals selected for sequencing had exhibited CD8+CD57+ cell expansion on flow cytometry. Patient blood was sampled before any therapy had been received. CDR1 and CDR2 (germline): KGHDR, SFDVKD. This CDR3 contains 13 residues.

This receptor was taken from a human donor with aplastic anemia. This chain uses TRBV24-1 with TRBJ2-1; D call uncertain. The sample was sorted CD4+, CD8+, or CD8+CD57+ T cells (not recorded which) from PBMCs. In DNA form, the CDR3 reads TGTGCCACCAGAAATAACGTAAAGAATGAGCAGTCCTTC. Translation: CATRNNVKNEQSF.